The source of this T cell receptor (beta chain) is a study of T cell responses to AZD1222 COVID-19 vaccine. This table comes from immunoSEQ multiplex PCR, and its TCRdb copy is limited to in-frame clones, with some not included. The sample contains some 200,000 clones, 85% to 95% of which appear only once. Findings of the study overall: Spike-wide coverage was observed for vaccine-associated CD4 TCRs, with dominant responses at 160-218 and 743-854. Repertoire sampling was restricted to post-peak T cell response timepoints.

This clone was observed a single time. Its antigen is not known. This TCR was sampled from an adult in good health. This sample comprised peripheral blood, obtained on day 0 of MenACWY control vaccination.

In DNA, the CDR3 is TGTGCCAGCAGCTTTCCCACCGGGGGTTACGAGCAGTACTTC. This gives the protein CASSFPTGGYEQYF. The chain carries TRBV5-4 and TRBJ2-7, with a possible D match to TRBD2 (6 bases). The germline V gene encodes CDR1 SGHNT and CDR2 YYREEE (reference sequence). This CDR3 region has 14 residues. V was trimmed by 2 bases and J by 4 bases, leaving 13 bases between them.